The rows below give T cell receptor beta chains drawn from one sample of a study of blood T cell repertoires in COVID-19. The method was immunoSEQ multiplex PCR; TCRdb's version includes in-frame clones alone and lacks a portion of them. The sample carries fewer than 55,000 clones, around 81% recorded once. Sequences were obtained from peripheral blood. The receptors were sampled from an elderly woman with COVID-19, enrolled during active disease. The CDR3 runs from the conserved cysteine through the conserved F or W. D genes are given only for firm matches. Expanded clones get a size class; other rows say once, few or many, or leave the size out.

d_gene	abundance	v_gene	j_gene	CDR3nt	CDR3aa
-	-	TRBV12-3/TRBV12-4	TRBJ1-5	TGTGCCAGCAGCCCCGGAGCCCGAGGGCCCCAGCATTTT	CASSPGARGPQHF
-	once	TRBV19	TRBJ2-2	TGTGCCAGTAGTATTTCCAGGGGCTCCGGGGAGCTGTTTTTT	CASSISRGSGELFF
TRBD2	few	TRBV7-2	TRBJ2-7	TGTGCCAGCAGCTTAGGTCCTAGCGGAGGGGAGCAGTACTTC	CASSLGPSGGEQYF
TRBD2	-	TRBV5-6	TRBJ2-7	TGTGCCAGCAGCGCCTGGGACTATTACTACGAGCAGTACTTC	CASSAWDYYYEQYF
TRBD2	-	TRBV5-1	TRBJ2-7	TGCGCCAGCAGCGGGGCCACGGGGGGTCCGTACGAGCAGTACTTC	CASSGATGGPYEQYF
-	once	TRBV3-1/TRBV3-2	TRBJ2-1	TGTGCCAGCAGCCAAGATCGAGGCCCTCTGCAGTTCTTC	CASSQDRGPLQFF
TRBD2	once	TRBV4-1	TRBJ2-1	TGCGCCAGCAGCCAATCTCTAGCGGGAGTCTACAATGAGCAGTTCTTC	CASSQSLAGVYNEQFF
-	-	TRBV6-5	TRBJ1-2	TGTGCCAGCAGTAGACAGTCTAACTATGGCTACACCTTC	CASSRQSNYGYTF
TRBD1	-	TRBV29-1	TRBJ1-1	TGCAGCGTTGGTTTACGGGACAGAACGAACACTGAAGCTTTCTTT	CSVGLRDRTNTEAFF
TRBD2	-	TRBV12-5	TRBJ2-5	TGTGCTAGTGCTTTGACTAGCGGGAGCTTAAGGGAGACCCAGTACTTC	CASALTSGSLRETQYF
TRBD2	-	TRBV10-2	TRBJ2-1	TGCGCCAGCAGTGTACTAGCGGGAGTGGTGGATGAGCAGTTCTTC	CASSVLAGVVDEQFF
TRBD2	-	TRBV10-2	TRBJ2-7	TGCGCCAGCAGTGAGGGGTGGGGGGGAGCCTACGAGCAGTACTTC	CASSEGWGGAYEQYF
-	-	TRBV28	TRBJ1-6	TGTGCCAGCAGTCTTCGGCAGGGTTATTCACCCCTCCACTTT	CASSLRQGYSPLHF
TRBD2	-	TRBV29-1	TRBJ2-5	TGCAGCGTTGCCGGCCTAGCGGGGACGTACCAAGAGACCCAGTACTTC	CSVAGLAGTYQETQYF
TRBD1	few	TRBV7-3	TRBJ1-1	TGTGCCAGCAGCATAGTACAGGGGGGTGAAGCTTTCTTT	CASSIVQGGEAFF
-	-	TRBV12-3/TRBV12-4	TRBJ2-2	TGTGCCAGCACCCCTAGGACCGGGGAGCTGTTTTTT	CASTPRTGELFF
-	few	TRBV15	TRBJ1-1	TGTGCCACCACCAAAGGGTGGGGAGGAGGTGACACTGAAGCTTTCTTT	CATTKGWGGGDTEAFF
TRBD2	-	TRBV7-3	TRBJ2-7	TGTGCCAGCAGCCCCAGCGGGATTAACTACGAGCAGTACTTC	CASSPSGINYEQYF
-	-	TRBV6-5	TRBJ2-7	TGTGCCAGCAGTTACTCGCGGACAGGTAGCGGCGAGCAGTACTTC	CASSYSRTGSGEQYF
TRBD2	-	TRBV28	TRBJ2-7	TGTGCCAGCAGTTTCTCTCCTAGCGGAACTTACGAGCAGTACTTC	CASSFSPSGTYEQYF
-	-	TRBV3-1/TRBV3-2	TRBJ2-1	TGTGCCAGCAGCCAAGTGGAGAGCCATGAGCAGTTCTTC	CASSQVESHEQFF
-	-	TRBV19	TRBJ1-2	TGTGCCAGTAGCCAGACAGGACTTGGCGGCTACACCTTC	CASSQTGLGGYTF
TRBD1	-	TRBV5-1	TRBJ1-4	TGCGCCAGCAGCCGACAGGGGGGCGTTGAAAAACTGTTTTTT	CASSRQGGVEKLFF
-	-	TRBV9	TRBJ1-2	TGTGCCAGCAGCGTAGGGGGGGAGACGAACTATGGCTACACCTTC	CASSVGGETNYGYTF
-	-	TRBV30	TRBJ1-4	TGTGCCTGGAGTGGTACGCGGGGCACTAATGAAAAACTGTTTTTT	CAWSGTRGTNEKLFF
-	-	TRBV11-2	TRBJ2-5	TGTGCCAGCAGGCTGACTAGTTTAGAGACCCAGTACTTC	CASRLTSLETQYF
-	-	TRBV9	TRBJ1-4	TGTGCCAGCAGCGGAACAGCGGGACTAGGAAAACTGTTTTTT	CASSGTAGLGKLFF